This T cell receptor (beta chain) was obtained from a study of blood T cell repertoires in COVID-19. Study-level information: Material from acute and convalescent COVID-19 was sourced from the United States, Italy and Spain.

The authors' processing: Amplifying reference gene primers gave estimates of nucleated cell counts. Assay: immunoSEQ multiplex PCR; the TCRdb copy retains only in-frame clones and omits some. That table supplies the V and J calls and clone size; D and trimming were determined from the DNA. The sample yields 180,000 or so clones, roughly nine tenths seen once. CDR3 length: 13 amino acids. CDR1 LGHDT and CDR2 YNNKEL come from the germline V gene (reference sequence). V lost 4 bases and J 8 bases, leaving 14 bases between the germline ends. Sequencing was performed on peripheral blood. This chain links TRBV3-1 (or the pseudogene TRBV3-2) with TRBJ1-2; D is perhaps TRBD1 (5 bases). This TCR came from a young man with acute or convalescent COVID-19. The chain's CDR3 is CASSPGTGGGYTF. CDR3 DNA: TGTGCCAGCAGCCCGGGCACAGGTGGCGGCTACACCTTC.